This T cell receptor beta chain was profiled in a study of T cells in narcolepsy. Overall study context: Patients with NT1 or NT2 and healthy control donors were enrolled. Study-level points and caveats: Some memory CD4+ repertoires had no autoreactive clone sequences. Blood of same and different patients, but not healthy controls, reportedly held recurring autoreactive clonotypes.

A note on this clone: Its antigen is not identified.

Only in-frame clones appear in the TCRdb table, and some are missing; sequencing was by immunoSEQ multiplex PCR. The table has about 24,000 clones, 55% to 80% seen once. Trimming removed 5 bases from V and 2 bases from J, with 14 bases in between. CDR3 length equals 15 residues. Sequencing used memory (CD45RA-) CD4+ T cells from blood. The sequence was collected from a human donor in good health. The chain recombines TRBV5-7 with TRBJ2-4, with a tentative D call TRBD1 (5 bases). TRBV5-7 is an open reading frame whose function is uncertain. The CDR3 loop reads CASRRSGSPKNIQYF. Written as DNA, the CDR3 is TGTGCCAGCAGGCGATCAGGGTCTCCCAAAAACATTCAGTACTTC.